A selection of T cell receptor beta chains follows, all from one sample in a study of brain T cells in children with intractable seizures. The data were produced by immunoSEQ multiplex PCR, yet TCRdb's version contains in-frame clones alone and is incomplete. The sample holds hundreds of thousands of clones, over 90% seen once. The sample here was peripheral blood, taken roughly 5 months after surgery. Receptors originate from a boy less than two years old with tuberous sclerosis and intractable seizures. CDR3s include the opening cysteine and the closing phenylalanine or tryptophan. The D gene is left open where the match is weak. Expanded clones get a size class; other rows say once, few or many, or leave the size out.

J,D,size,V,DNA,CDR3
TRBJ2-3,TRBD2,-,TRBV19,TGTGCCAGTAGTCCCCCGGGACTATCGGCAGATACGCAGTATTTT,CASSPPGLSADTQYF
TRBJ2-7,TRBD2,-,TRBV4-2,TGTGCCAGCAGCCCAGTAGCGGGTAGCTCCTACGAGCAGTACTTC,CASSPVAGSSYEQYF
TRBJ2-1,-,-,TRBV7-9,TGTGCCAGCAGCACGTTGCGGGCTCGCAATGAGCAGTTCTTC,CASSTLRARNEQFF
TRBJ2-1,TRBD2,-,TRBV6-5,TGTGCCAGCAGTTACACGGGGTTGGGGGGGAATGAGCAGTTCTTC,CASSYTGLGGNEQFF
TRBJ2-5,-,-,TRBV29-1,TGCAGCGTTGAAACTGGGCTAGGCGCTAACCCGGGTCAGACCCAGTACTTC,CSVETGLGANPGQTQYF
TRBJ1-3,-,-,TRBV9,TGTGCCAGCAGCGTAAGAACGGGATGGGGCTCTGGAAACACCATATATTTT,CASSVRTGWGSGNTIYF
TRBJ1-2,-,-,TRBV28,TGTGCCAGCAGTTTATCTCTCCCGTACTATGGCTACACCTTC,CASSLSLPYYGYTF
TRBJ2-1,TRBD2,-,TRBV19,TGTGCCAGTAGTATAGAGGCTAGCGGGAGCGGGAATGAGCAGTTCTTC,CASSIEASGSGNEQFF
TRBJ2-7,TRBD2,-,TRBV30,TGTGCCTGGAGTACGGGACTAGATTTGTACTTC,CAWSTGLDLYF
TRBJ2-1,-,-,TRBV5-4,TGTGCCAGCAGCCCGGGGGACGAGCAGTTCTTC,CASSPGDEQFF
TRBJ1-2,TRBD1,-,TRBV19,TGTGCCAGTACCCCCGGGACAGTCTATGGCTACACCTTC,CASTPGTVYGYTF
TRBJ2-7,TRBD2,-,TRBV5-1,TGCGCCAGCAGCTTGGATGGTTTCCGAGCGGGAGGTCAAGGGGAGCAGTACTTC,CASSLDGFRAGGQGEQYF
TRBJ2-3,-,-,TRBV30,TGTGCCTGGGAGAGGACGGCGGGTGATACGCAGTATTTT,CAWERTAGDTQYF
TRBJ2-7,-,few,TRBV6-6,TGTGCCACCAAACCGAGCGGGCGACGCTACGAGCAGTACTTC,CATKPSGRRYEQYF
TRBJ2-1,TRBD2,-,TRBV19,TGTGCCAGTAGTATGGGCGGGAGAGGTGAGCAGTTCTTC,CASSMGGRGEQFF
TRBJ2-1,-,-,TRBV29-1,TGCAGCGTTGAAGACGGGCGAGGCAATGAGCAGTTCTTC,CSVEDGRGNEQFF
TRBJ2-7,-,-,TRBV7-6,TGTGCCAGCAGCTTAGCGGGTTCCTACGAGCAGTACTTC,CASSLAGSYEQYF
TRBJ2-7,TRBD1,-,TRBV7-3,TGTGCCAGCAGCTTAACTGCGGGACAGGGCTACGAGCAGTACTTC,CASSLTAGQGYEQYF
TRBJ2-7,-,once,TRBV19,TGTGCCAGTAGCATAACAGAGACCTACGAGCAGTACTTC,CASSITETYEQYF
TRBJ2-2,-,-,TRBV11-2,TGTGCCAGCAGCCCCCTGGATCGCACCGGGGAGCTGTTTTTT,CASSPLDRTGELFF
TRBJ2-7,TRBD1,-,TRBV3-1/TRBV3-2,TGTGCCAGCAGCCAAGGTCACAACCGCCTGACAGGGCACTCCTACGAGCAGTACTTC,CASSQGHNRLTGHSYEQYF
TRBJ2-7,-,-,TRBV5-6,TGTGCCAGCAGTTTCTCCTACGAGCAGTACTTC,CASSFSYEQYF
TRBJ2-7,TRBD2,-,TRBV11-2,TGTGCCAGCAGCTTCGGAGCGGGGGCCACGTTCGAGCAGTACTTC,CASSFGAGATFEQYF
TRBJ1-1,-,-,TRBV12-3/TRBV12-4,TGTGCCAACAAAAAACGCACTGAAGCTTTCTTT,CANKKRTEAFF
TRBJ1-6,-,-,TRBV12-5,TGTGCTAGTGGTTGGGGGGGTAGGGGATCACCCCTCCACTTT,CASGWGGRGSPLHF
TRBJ1-2,TRBD1,once,TRBV9,TGTGCCAGCAGCGTCGAACCTATGACAGGGGGCTATGGCTACACCTTC,CASSVEPMTGGYGYTF
TRBJ1-2,-,-,TRBV27,TGTGCCAGCAGTTCTGGGGGGCGTGGCTACACCTTC,CASSSGGRGYTF
TRBJ1-1,-,-,TRBV5-6,TGTGCCAGCAGCTTGGGAGGGAACACTGAAGCTTTCTTT,CASSLGGNTEAFF
TRBJ2-7,-,-,TRBV28,TGTGCCAGCAGATCCGGGTCCAAGGACTACGAGCAGTACTTC,CASRSGSKDYEQYF